This T cell receptor beta chain derives from a study of T cell changes during pregnancy in multiple sclerosis. The CDR3 loop spans 14 amino acids. Trimming at V came to 2 bases and at J to 4 bases, leaving 4 bases not matched to a gene. Per the germline V gene, CDR1 is SGHRS and CDR2 is YFSETQ. The table came from immunoSEQ multiplex PCR; TCRdb's copy has only in-frame clones and leaves some out. The sample carries about 14,000 clones, 85% to 95% recorded once. The sample was peripheral blood, taken in the second trimester of pregnancy. The source is a female donor in good health, enrolled as a control in a pregnancy study. The chain employs TRBV5-1 and TRBJ2-3; TRBD2 matches at 7 bases. The DNA of the CDR3 is TGCGCCAGCAGCTTACAGCGGGGAGCAGATACGCAGTATTTT. Translated, it gives CASSLQRGADTQYF.